These 12 T cell receptor beta chains came from one sample sequenced in a study of cytomegalovirus exposure and HLA in healthy donors. A multiplex PCR was run with 60 Vbeta primers and 13 Jbeta primers. Sequenced by immunoSEQ multiplex PCR; TCRdb stores in-frame clones only, minus some. Among 100,000 to 150,000 clones listed, approximately 17% were seen once. The specimen sequenced was PBMCs. The receptors here all came from a female donor in good health and CMV-seropositive.

This clone was seen only a few times. The chain employs TRBV29-1 and TRBJ2-7; 8 bases are a match to TRBD1. Germline V CDR1 and CDR2: SQVTM, ANQGSEA. The CDR3 spans 15 residues. V trimming: 5 bases; J trimming: 2 bases; junction bases outside the gene matches: 11. In DNA form, the CDR3 reads TGCAGCGTTCCGACCTGGACAGGGTCCGCCTACGAGCAGTACTTC. This translates into CSVPTWTGSAYEQYF.

This chain links TRBV4-3 with TRBJ2-5, with TRBD2 matching over 8 bases. CDR3 length equals 15 residues. V lost 3 bases to trimming and J lost 9 bases; unmatched junction nucleotides: 12. CDR1 and CDR2 (germline): LGHNA, YSLEER. The CDR3 loop is CASSQDGPGGRAQYF. The CDR3, as DNA: TGCGCCAGCAGCCAGGACGGCCCGGGGGGGCGGGCCCAGTACTTC.

In its sample, this clone was seen a few times. J is TRBJ2-2 and V is TRBV28, with D uncertain. The CDR3 consists of 12 residues. V dropped 4 bases and J dropped 4 bases, with 4 bases sitting between them. Germline CDR1 and CDR2: MDHEN and SYDVKM. This chain's CDR3 is CASSSSTGELFF. The CDR3, as DNA: TGTGCCAGCAGTTCCTCCACCGGGGAGCTGTTTTTT.

This clone was observed a handful of times. The chain uses TRBV29-1 and TRBJ2-7; 11 positions match TRBD1. This CDR3 has 12 amino acids. Germline CDR1 SQVTM, CDR2 ANQGSEA. J was trimmed by 9 bases and V by 5 bases; bases with no gene match: 6. CDR3 loop: CSVWTGGSGQYF. The CDR3 DNA is TGCAGCGTTTGGACAGGGGGCTCGGGGCAGTACTTC.

This clone was observed at least ten times. The genes are TRBV6-4 and TRBJ2-3, with D maybe TRBD2 (6 bases). V was pared by 5 bases and J by 1 base, with 10 bases between. CDR3 length: 14 residues. Germline CDR1 is MRHNA and CDR2 is SNTAGT. CDR3 in amino acids: CASSSGEGTDTQYF. For the CDR3, the DNA is TGTGCCAGCAGTTCGGGAGAGGGCACAGATACGCAGTATTTT.

CDR3 in amino acids: CASSWDRGNSPLHF. The CDR3 DNA reads as TGTGCCAGCAGCTGGGACAGGGGAAATTCACCCCTCCACTTT. This sequence joins TRBV13 and TRBJ1-6, with TRBD1 matching 10 bases. The CDR3 is 14 residues long. The V segment lost 4 bases and the J segment 7 bases; nucleotides outside the gene matches: 1. Looked up from germline, CDR1 is PRHDT and CDR2 is FYEKMQ (reference sequence).

This sequence joins TRBV7-9 and TRBJ2-5; D not resolved. Germline V gives CDR1 SEHNR, CDR2 FQNEAQ (reference sequence). V lost 3 bases and J 5 bases, leaving 4 bases between the germline ends. This CDR3 contains 11 residues. This CDR3 reads CASSFLETQYF. DNA for the CDR3: TGTGCCAGCAGCTTCCTCGAGACCCAGTACTTC.

This clone showed up just a few times. The chain links TRBV7-8 to TRBJ1-5; D is undetermined. CDR1 and CDR2 (germline): SGHVS, FQNEAQ. V was clipped by 2 bases and J by 2 bases, with 13 bases between them. The length of the CDR3 is 16 residues. CDR3 coding DNA: TGTGCCAGCAGCTTATCTGTGGGTGCGGGCAATCAGCCCCAGCATTTT. It specifies CASSLSVGAGNQPQHF.

This clone has more than one count but fewer than ten. This chain uses TRBV7-9 with TRBJ1-5; D is perhaps TRBD1 (6 bases). Trimming stripped 5 bases from V and 2 bases from J, with 13 bases between. CDR1 SEHNR and CDR2 FQNEAQ come from the germline V gene (reference sequence). The CDR3 extends over 15 amino acids. CDR3 residues: CASSPRGGGNQPQHF. For the CDR3, the DNA is TGTGCCAGCAGCCCACGAGGGGGGGGCAATCAGCCCCAGCATTTT.

The chain recombines TRBV30 with TRBJ2-1, with D possibly being TRBD1 (6 bases). The CDR3 is 16 amino acids. The V gene's germline CDR1 is GTSNPN and CDR2 SVGIG (reference sequence). The V and J ends lost 3 bases and 5 bases respectively, with 20 bases between them. The CDR3 DNA follows: TGTGCCTGGAGGGAAGAACAGGGAAATGAAAACAATGAGCAGTTCTTC. Its protein product is CAWREEQGNENNEQFF.

This clone turned up a few times. As DNA, the CDR3 is TGTGCCAGCAGCCACGTTTACACTGAAGCTTTCTTT. It specifies CASSHVYTEAFF. V is TRBV4-2 and J is TRBJ1-1, with unresolved D. V lost 3 bases, J lost 3 bases, and 5 bases lay in between. The germline gives CDR1 LGHNA, CDR2 YNFKEQ. This CDR3 contains 12 residues.

This clone was observed a few times. The V call is TRBV6-1, the J call TRBJ1-2; 7 bases agree with TRBD1. J gave up 5 bases and V 4 bases, and 7 bases lay outside the gene matches. This CDR3 is built from 14 residues. In germline, CDR1 is MNHNS, CDR2 SASEGT. Written as DNA, the CDR3 is TGTGCCAGCAGTGTGTGGGACAGCTCTTATGGCTACACCTTC. Its translation is CASSVWDSSYGYTF.